The 31 T cell receptor beta chains listed next were all sequenced from one sample in a study of response to subunit inactivated influenza vaccine (dated by TCRdb to 2016 to 2019). Preparation of the library involved RT-PCR. For sequencing, an Illumina HiSeq 2500 was employed. TCRdb redid the processing of the public reads, applying fastp at Q25 and MiXCR, and retained in-frame beta chains. Rows with one shared CDR3 protein collapse into an entry with the most common genes and DNA. The sample has about 830,000 distinct CDR3 sequences on record, under 20% of them singletons. Of the sample, approximately 11% is held by the ten largest clones. Material: PBMCs from blood, obtained roughly 5 days after vaccination. All receptors come from a man aged 50 to 60 who received an inactivated influenza vaccine. Donor details come from another sample of the same person, matched by shared clones.

This clonotype came up a few times. The CDR3 DNA is TGCAGTGCTAGCCGCCTTGACAGGCCCAATCAGCCCCAGCATTTT. Its translation is CSASRLDRPNQPQHF. V is TRBV20-1 and J is TRBJ1-5, with TRBD1 as a possible D gene (6 bases). Trimming removed 3 bases at V and 3 bases at J, with 15 bases between. Per germline, CDR1 DFQATT and CDR2 SNEGSKA (reference sequence). The CDR3 is 15 residues long.

V is TRBV28 and J is TRBJ2-1, with 8 bases fitting TRBD1. V was pared by 8 bases and J by 9 bases, with 9 bases of the junction left unmatched. The germline CDR1 and CDR2 sequences are MDHEN and SYDVKM. The CDR3 is made up of 13 amino acids. The CDR3 sequence is CASWQGALAEQFF. In nucleotides, the CDR3 is TGTGCCAGCTGGCAGGGGGCGCTGGCTGAGCAGTTCTTC.

This sequence joins TRBV15 and TRBJ2-5; D is perhaps TRBD1 or TRBD2 (5 bases each). Trimming took off 0 bases at V and 5 bases at J, with 13 bases between the two ends. The CDR3 has 15 amino acids. The V gene's germline CDR1 is LNHNV and CDR2 YYDKDF (reference sequence). CDR3 sequence: CATSREGVGEETQYF. As DNA, the CDR3 is TGTGCCACCAGCAGAGAGGGGGTGGGCGAGGAGACCCAGTACTTC. The full variable domain, completed using reference TRBV15 and TRBJ2-5, is DAMVIQNPRYQVTQFGKPVTLSCSQTLNHNVMYWYQQKSSQAPKLLFHYYDKDFNNEADTPDNFQSRRPNTSFCFLDIRSPGLGDTAMYLCATSREGVGEETQYFGPGTRLLVL.

J is TRBJ2-3 and V is TRBV10-3; 10 positions match TRBD2. This CDR3 region has 16 residues. V was pared by 3 bases and J by 1 base, with 4 bases of the junction left unmatched. Germline V gives CDR1 ENHRY, CDR2 SYGVKD. The CDR3, as DNA: TGTGCCATCAGTGACCCTCTAGCGGGGGGCACAGATACGCAGTATTTT. Amino acids: CAISDPLAGGTDTQYF.

DNA for the CDR3: TGTGCCAGCAGCTTAGGCAGGAGTCGAGAGACCCAGTACTTC. Residues: CASSLGRSRETQYF. The chain joins TRBV7-9 to TRBJ2-5; no clear D. Germline-derived CDR1 and CDR2 are SEHNR and FQNEAQ (reference sequence). V was pared by 1 base and J by 4 bases, with 10 bases between. The CDR3 contains 14 residues.

This clonotype was seen many times. The rearrangement joins TRBV7-9 to TRBJ2-5, with D uncertain. This CDR3 is 16 amino acids long. Germline V gene lookup returns CDR1 SEHNR and CDR2 FQNEAQ (reference sequence). The V end lost 5 bases, the J end lost 2 bases, and 18 bases lay between the germline ends. The CDR3 nucleotides read TGTGCCAGCAGCCAAGACATCCAATACCCTCAAGAGACCCAGTACTTC. Protein product: CASSQDIQYPQETQYF.

The V gene is TRBV2, the J gene TRBJ2-3; 11 bases map to TRBD2. Looked up from germline, CDR1 is SNHLY and CDR2 is FYNNEI. J was trimmed by 4 bases and V by 2 bases; bases with no gene match: 2. This CDR3 spans 15 amino acids. CDR3 sequence: CASSEFSGGADTQYF. The CDR3 DNA follows: TGTGCCAGCAGTGAATTTAGCGGGGGGGCAGATACGCAGTATTTT. Full variable domain (missing parts from reference TRBV2 and TRBJ2-3): EPEVTQTPSHQVTQMGQEVILRCVPISNHLYFYWYRQILGQKVEFLVSFYNNEISEKSEIFDDQFSVERPDGSNFTLKIRSTKLEDSAMYFCASSEFSGGADTQYFGPGTRLTVL.

This clonotype was counted a few times. J is TRBJ1-5 and V is TRBV6-2 or TRBV6-3; 8 bases match TRBD1. This CDR3 is 17 amino acids long. Looked up from germline, CDR1 is MNHEY and CDR2 is SVGEGT. After removal of 0 bases from V and 5 bases from J, the junction contained 9 bases not matched to a gene. The CDR3 nucleotides are TGTGCCAGCAGTTACTCGGGCAGGGGGCCATTGGATCAGCCCCAGCATTTT. This encodes CASSYSGRGPLDQPQHF.

A few counts support this clonotype. The chain joins TRBV6-1 to TRBJ2-7; a weak D match, TRBD2 (5 bases). Trimming left V 2 bases short and J 6 bases short, with 14 bases between. Germline loops: CDR1 MNHNS, CDR2 SASEGT. The CDR3 length is 14 residues. This CDR3 is CASSERRLLAEQYF. In nucleotides, the CDR3 is TGTGCCAGCAGTGAAAGACGGCTCCTAGCCGAGCAGTACTTC.

This clonotype was counted a few times. This chain links TRBV7-8 with TRBJ1-1; D is unresolved. Trimming cost V 5 bases and J 0 bases, with 10 bases left between them. The CDR3 loop spans 14 amino acids. Germline CDR1 and CDR2: SGHVS and FQNEAQ. The CDR3 loop is CASSPQPVNTEAFF. The CDR3, as DNA: TGTGCCAGCAGCCCCCAACCTGTGAACACTGAAGCTTTCTTT. Drawing the rest from reference TRBV7-8 and TRBJ1-1, the complete variable domain is GAGVSQSPRYKVAKRGQDVALRCDPISGHVSLFWYQQALGQGPEFLTYFQNEAQLDKSGLPSDRFFAERPEGSVSTLKIQRTQQEDSAVYLCASSPQPVNTEAFFGQGTRLTVV.

This rearrangement joins TRBV12-3 or TRBV12-4 to TRBJ1-4; D uncertain. The CDR3 extends over 15 amino acids. Trimming cost V 7 bases and J 5 bases, with 17 bases left between them. In nucleotides, the CDR3 is TGTGCCAGCACCCGAGAAGGAGGACGGAATGAAAAACTGTTTTTT. It specifies CASTREGGRNEKLFF.

This chain connects TRBV9 to TRBJ1-6; D unclear. In germline, CDR1 is SGDLS, CDR2 YYNGEE. This CDR3 contains 17 residues. V lost 2 bases to trimming and J lost 10 bases, with 22 bases between them. The CDR3: CASSVEARAGRLSPLHF. CDR3 in DNA: TGTGCCAGCAGCGTTGAAGCGCGTGCAGGAAGATTATCACCCCTCCACTTT.

The V and J genes are TRBV7-3 and TRBJ2-3, with 9 bases aligning to TRBD1. The V segment lost 5 bases and the J segment 3 bases; nucleotides outside the gene matches: 12. The CDR3 contains 17 residues. Germline V gives CDR1 SGHTA, CDR2 FQGTGA. CDR3 sequence: CASSILDRGAGTDTQYF. Written as DNA, the CDR3 is TGTGCCAGCAGCATACTGGACAGGGGCGCAGGGACAGATACGCAGTATTTT. The full variable domain, with the rest looked up from reference TRBV7-3 and TRBJ2-3, is GAGVSQTPSNKVTEKGKYVELRCDPISGHTALYWYRQSLGQGPEFLIYFQGTGAADDSGLPNDRFFAVRPEGSVSTLKIQRTERGDSAVYLCASSILDRGAGTDTQYFGPGTRLTVL.

V and J are TRBV29-1 and TRBJ2-1; D ambiguous. Trimming shortened V by 6 bases and J by 0 bases, and 12 bases separated the two germline ends. The CDR3 runs to 14 residues. The germline CDR1 and CDR2 sequences are SQVTM and ANQGSEA. The CDR3 DNA sequence: TGCAGCGTGGAGCCCAAACTCTCCTACAATGAGCAGTTCTTC. This gives the protein CSVEPKLSYNEQFF.

This clonotype came up many times. DNA of the CDR3: TGCGCCAGCAGCGAGGCTTTGAGGGCTCGCGGCAATGAGCAGTTCTTC. Its translation: CASSEALRARGNEQFF. The chain recombines TRBV5-1 with TRBJ2-1, with D perhaps matching TRBD2 (5 bases). Germline CDR1 and CDR2: SGHRS and YFSETQ. Trimming pared 4 bases from V and 6 bases from J, leaving 20 bases between. The CDR3 length is 16 residues.

V gene TRBV4-3 combines with J gene TRBJ2-3; 7 nucleotides agree with TRBD2. CDR3 length: 15 residues. CDR1 is LGHNA, CDR2 YSLEER, per germline. After removal of 0 bases from V and 4 bases from J, the junction contained 4 bases not matched to a gene. CDR3: CASSQDRLAPDTQYF. CDR3 sequence (DNA): TGCGCCAGCAGCCAAGATCGACTAGCACCAGATACGCAGTATTTT.

This clonotype was seen a handful of times. The chain carries TRBV12-3 or TRBV12-4 and TRBJ1-2; D possibly corresponds to TRBD1 (6 bases). V lost 6 bases and J lost 4, with 18 bases in between. This CDR3 is 15 amino acids long. CDR3 nucleotides: TGTGCCAGCAGCCCTAGAAGGGGGGCCGGCTATGGCTACACCTTC. Translating it yields CASSPRRGAGYGYTF.

J is TRBJ2-3 and V is TRBV7-2; 14 bases fit TRBD2. This CDR3 is 17 amino acids long. The junction had 5 bases not matched to a gene; V was cut back by 0 bases and J by 6 bases. Germline CDR1 SGHTA, CDR2 FQGNSA. The CDR3 loop reads CASSLAFGTSGSDTQYF. In DNA form, the CDR3 reads TGTGCCAGCAGCTTAGCGTTCGGGACTAGCGGGAGTGATACGCAGTATTTT.

This clonotype was counted ten times or more. The gene calls are TRBV6-2 or TRBV6-3 and TRBJ2-7; 8 bases agree with TRBD1. The J segment lost 2 bases and the V segment lost 6 bases, leaving 12 bases of the junction unmatched. This CDR3 region has 16 residues. Germline V gives CDR1 MNHEY, CDR2 SVGEGT. The CDR3 region has the DNA TGTGCCAGCAGCCCGATCCCAGGGGGCAGGACCTACGAGCAGTACTTC. It encodes CASSPIPGGRTYEQYF.

The table lists this clonotype with many counts. The chain joins TRBV7-2 to TRBJ2-2, with D possibly matching TRBD2 (5 bases). The CDR3 is 15 amino acids. Per the germline V gene, CDR1 is SGHTA and CDR2 is FQGNSA. Between the trimmed V and J ends, which lost 4 bases and 0 bases, there was a span of 9 bases. CDR3 region: CASSSPGANTGELFF. CDR3 nucleotides: TGTGCCAGCAGCTCCCCCGGGGCGAACACCGGGGAGCTGTTTTTT.

The chain has TRBV20-1 and TRBJ1-1; perhaps TRBD1 as D (6 bases). From germline, CDR1 is DFQATT and CDR2 SNEGSKA (reference sequence). V lost 5 bases and J 0 bases, leaving 13 bases between the germline ends. The CDR3 has 14 amino acids. For the CDR3, the DNA is TGCAGTGCTCCGAGACAGGCTATGAACACTGAAGCTTTCTTT. It encodes CSAPRQAMNTEAFF.

This clonotype showed up just a few times. This chain uses TRBV5-1 with TRBJ2-6; maybe TRBD1 (5 bases). CDR3 length: 16 amino acids. From germline, CDR1 is SGHRS and CDR2 YFSETQ. V shed 2 bases and J shed 0 bases, with 9 bases lying between them. CDR3 amino acids: CASSFTGFSGANVLTF. The CDR3 DNA is TGCGCCAGCAGCTTCACAGGCTTCTCTGGGGCCAACGTCCTGACTTTC. The variable domain in full, with the rest retrieved from reference TRBV5-1 and TRBJ2-6, is KAGVTQTPRYLIKTRGQQVTLSCSPISGHRSVSWYQQTPGQGLQFLFEYFSETQRNKGNFPGRFSGRQFSNSRSEMNVSTLELGDSALYLCASSFTGFSGANVLTFGAGSRLTVL.

This clonotype has only a few counts. The chain couples TRBV7-2 to TRBJ1-5; TRBD1 might be the D (6 bases). Germline V gene lookup returns CDR1 SGHTA and CDR2 FQGNSA. This CDR3 contains 13 residues. The V end lost 7 bases, the J end lost 1 base, and 8 bases lay between the germline ends. Written as DNA, the CDR3 is TGTGCCAGCACCACAGGGAGCAATCAGCCCCAGCATTTT. It specifies CASTTGSNQPQHF.

This chain links TRBV20-1 with TRBJ2-7; 7 nucleotides line up with TRBD1. Trimming at V came to 6 bases and at J to 2 bases, leaving 7 bases not matched to a gene. CDR1 is DFQATT, CDR2 SNEGSKA, per germline (reference sequence). The CDR3 is 13 residues long. In nucleotides, the CDR3 is TGCAGTGCACCTCCGGGACAGACCTACGAGCAGTACTTC. It specifies CSAPPGQTYEQYF.

The genes are TRBV20-1 and TRBJ2-5; 15 nucleotides match TRBD2. Trimming took 1 base from V and 5 from J; bases not matched to a gene: 5. CDR1 and CDR2 from the germline V gene are DFQATT and SNEGSKA (reference sequence). This CDR3 spans 16 amino acids. The CDR3 DNA follows: TGCAGTGCTAGAGGGACTAGCGGGAGGGCACTGGAGACCCAGTACTTC. Translated, it gives CSARGTSGRALETQYF.

The chain uses TRBV5-1 and TRBJ2-7; TRBD1 might be the D (5 bases). Trimming stripped 5 bases from V and 3 bases from J, with 15 bases between. Germline CDR1 and CDR2: SGHRS and YFSETQ. This CDR3 is built from 14 residues. CDR3 coding DNA: TGCGCCAGCAGACCTTCGACCGACAGCTACGAGCAGTACTTC. Its protein product is CASRPSTDSYEQYF.

In its sample, this clonotype was seen a few times. This rearrangement joins TRBV6-2 or TRBV6-3 to TRBJ1-5; 7 bases align to TRBD1. This CDR3 spans 13 amino acids. The V and J ends lost 6 bases and 4 bases, in that order; junction bases with no gene match: 3. Germline-derived CDR1 and CDR2 are MNHEY and SVGEGT. The CDR3 region is CASRWTGNQPQHF. For the CDR3, the DNA is TGTGCCAGCAGATGGACAGGAAATCAGCCCCAGCATTTT.

This clonotype was observed a handful of times. This chain joins TRBV7-8 and TRBJ2-7; 11 nucleotides match TRBD1. Germline V gene data show CDR1 as SGHVS and CDR2 as FQNEAQ. V dropped 1 base and J dropped 2; count of bases not matched to a gene: 1. This CDR3 is built from 15 residues. The chain's CDR3 is CASSLGDRGAYEQYF. CDR3 DNA sequence: TGTGCCAGCAGCTTAGGGGACAGGGGGGCCTACGAGCAGTACTTC.

The chain uses TRBV14 and TRBJ2-1; D is ambiguous. Between the trimmed V and J ends, which lost 4 bases and 10 bases, there was a span of 14 bases. The germline V gene has CDR1 SGHDN and CDR2 FVKESK. There are 13 residues in the CDR3. CDR3: CASSRYPDGEQFF. The CDR3 DNA reads as TGTGCCAGCAGCCGTTATCCGGACGGAGAGCAGTTCTTC.

This clonotype appeared many times. V is TRBV12-3 or TRBV12-4 and J is TRBJ1-1; D ambiguous. Trimming took 8 bases from V and 5 from J, leaving 9 bases between them. The CDR3 has 11 amino acids. The CDR3 is CASGEYTEAFF. CDR3 DNA: TGTGCCAGCGGCGAGTATACTGAAGCTTTCTTT.

This clonotype was observed a few times. The chain joins TRBV4-2 to TRBJ2-7; D not resolved. The CDR3 is 13 residues long. CDR1 LGHNA and CDR2 YNFKEQ come from the germline V gene. Between the trimmed V and J ends, which lost 1 base and 6 bases, there was a span of 10 bases. CDR3 nucleotides: TGTGCCAGCAGCCAAGGGCTGGTCGCCGAGCAGTACTTC. It translates to CASSQGLVAEQYF.